The rows below give T cell receptor beta chains drawn from one sample of a study of blood T cell repertoires in COVID-19. Libraries were prepared by immunoSEQ multiplex PCR; TCRdb keeps only in-frame clonotypes and omits some of them. The sample holds 250,000 to 350,000 clones; approximately 86% are singletons and the top ten take about 9.8%. Sequenced input: peripheral blood. All receptors derive from a man in his late teens or twenties with active or convalescent COVID-19. CDR3s include the opening cysteine and the closing phenylalanine or tryptophan. Fields, in order: V gene, CDR3 protein.

v_gene: TRBV6-2/TRBV6-3
CDR3aa: CASSQGTLEQFF

v_gene: TRBV5-4
CDR3aa: CASSRDREFHEQYF

v_gene: TRBV6-2/TRBV6-3
CDR3aa: CASSYPRYVAGSFDEQFF

v_gene: TRBV28
CDR3aa: CASSWEQGASSYEQYF

v_gene: TRBV27
CDR3aa: CASSLSWAAAGDTQYF

v_gene: TRBV9
CDR3aa: CASSREYNEQFF

v_gene: TRBV4-1
CDR3aa: CASSQDAGGRGSGNTIYF

v_gene: TRBV2
CDR3aa: CASSGPPGQGLNTEAFF

v_gene: TRBV6-6
CDR3aa: CASSRQGPYEQYF

v_gene: TRBV6-5
CDR3aa: CASGRQTTNEKLFF

v_gene: TRBV3-1/TRBV3-2
CDR3aa: CASSPGGSSYNEQFF

v_gene: TRBV19
CDR3aa: CASMVEETDTQYF

v_gene: TRBV18
CDR3aa: CASSSTGTALNTEAFF

v_gene: TRBV13
CDR3aa: CASSLEPLAGGPDTQYF

v_gene: TRBV5-1
CDR3aa: CASSFGGLSNQPQHF

v_gene: TRBV5-5
CDR3aa: CASSLEGGGALETQYF

v_gene: TRBV4-1
CDR3aa: CASSLRGGNTEAFF

v_gene: TRBV29-1
CDR3aa: CSVEAGTEHPIYF

v_gene: TRBV6-1
CDR3aa: CASSEPGTGSNQPQHF

v_gene: TRBV29-1
CDR3aa: CSVGQGNGYGYTF

v_gene: TRBV11-2
CDR3aa: CASSSLGTGGYGYTF

v_gene: TRBV7-6
CDR3aa: CASSRTSGGYNEQFF

v_gene: TRBV6-5
CDR3aa: CASSYSHGGQPQHF

v_gene: TRBV19
CDR3aa: CASRTGQGIGQPQHF

v_gene: TRBV5-6
CDR3aa: CASSSTGKRGTDGYTF